Listed below are T cell receptor beta chains from one sample, sequenced in a study of spatial heterogeneity in lung cancer. TCRdb re-analysed the 5' RACE reads in MiXCR, keeping a single row per CDR3 protein. The repertoire holds over 85,000 distinct CDR3 sequences, with just under 20% as singletons. Sequenced here: PBMCs, sampled at follow-up. The receptors here all came from a male donor with early-stage non-small cell lung cancer. CDR3s include the opening cysteine and the closing phenylalanine or tryptophan. The order of the fields is D gene, J gene, V gene, clone size, CDR3 DNA, CDR3 protein. A D gene is named only where the DNA matches it firmly. Rows may omit the clone size; those that give it use once, few, many or a size class.

>NA|TRBJ2-7|TRBV20-1|NA
TGCAGTGCTCCCGGAGGGGGGGCTAGCTCCTACGAGCAGTACTTC
CSAPGGGASSYEQYF
>TRBD2|TRBJ2-5|TRBV11-2|few
TGTGCCAGCAGCTTTAGCGGGAGGTACCAAGAGACCCAGTACTTC
CASSFSGRYQETQYF
>TRBD2|TRBJ2-1|TRBV11-2|few
TGTGCCAGCAGCCCTACCATCGGACTAGCGGGAGAGGGGCAGTTCTTC
CASSPTIGLAGEGQFF
>NA|TRBJ1-5|TRBV7-8|many
TGTGCCAGCAGCTTAGTTGGGGGGATGTCAGGGAATCAGCCCCAGCATTTT
CASSLVGGMSGNQPQHF
>NA|TRBJ1-2|TRBV5-1|few
TGCGCCAGCAGCCCGGGGGGCTCCAGCGGCTACACCTTC
CASSPGGSSGYTF
>NA|TRBJ2-5|TRBV18|once
TGTGCCGGCTCACCACCGTTCGGCTCACCGGGCGAAGAGACCCAGTACTTC
CAGSPPFGSPGEETQYF
>TRBD2|TRBJ2-3|TRBV9|NA
TGTGCCAGCAGCGTAGGACTAGCGGATCGCACAGATACGCAGTATTTT
CASSVGLADRTDTQYF
>NA|TRBJ2-7|TRBV5-4|few
TGTGCCAGCAGCCTCAAGAGCGAGCAGTACTTC
CASSLKSEQYF
>TRBD1|TRBJ1-5|TRBV20-1|many
TGCAGTGCTCTACAGGGGGCGGGTCAGCCCCAGCATTTT
CSALQGAGQPQHF
>NA|TRBJ2-2|TRBV14|NA
TGTGCCAGCAGCCAAAGGGCCCACACCGGGGAGCTGTTTTTT
CASSQRAHTGELFF